The 21 T cell receptor beta chains below were found in one sample sequenced in a study of technical replicates of blood from a handful of donors. Assay used: immunoSEQ multiplex PCR; TCRdb lists only in-frame clones, some missing. The repertoire has 60,000 to 85,000 clones, over 85% of them found once; the top ten carry around 0.37%. Material: T cells isolated from PBMCs. The source of these receptors is a human donor in good health.

The genes are TRBV4-3 and TRBJ2-7; perhaps TRBD1 as D (5 bases). The CDR3 totals 13 residues. CDR1 LGHNA and CDR2 YSLEER come from the germline V gene. Trimming took off 0 bases at V and 3 bases at J, with 6 bases between the two ends. CDR3 sequence: CASSQDRVYEQYF. Here the CDR3 DNA reads TGCGCCAGCAGCCAAGACAGGGTCTACGAGCAGTACTTC.

This chain links TRBV5-1 with TRBJ1-1; maybe TRBD1 (6 bases). This CDR3 is built from 14 residues. The V gene's germline CDR1 is SGHRS and CDR2 YFSETQ. V lost 3 bases, J lost 2 bases, and 11 bases lay in between. The CDR3: CASSYRELNTEAFF. DNA of the CDR3: TGCGCCAGCAGCTACAGGGAACTAAACACTGAAGCTTTCTTT.

This chain links TRBV28 with TRBJ2-7, with D unresolved. CDR1 and CDR2 (germline): MDHEN, SYDVKM. The CDR3 consists of 17 residues. The V gene lost 4 bases and the J gene lost 0 bases, with 19 bases spanning the gap. The CDR3 region is CASSSTTGDWLSYEQYF. The CDR3 nucleotides read TGTGCCAGCAGTTCGACGACCGGAGACTGGCTCTCCTACGAGCAGTACTTC.

The CDR3 loop is CASSLASGDYEQYF. The DNA for the CDR3 is TGTGCCAGCAGCTTGGCTAGCGGGGATTACGAGCAGTACTTC. The chain has TRBV5-4 and TRBJ2-7, with 9 bases fitting TRBD2. The V gene end was trimmed by 0 bases and the J gene end by 4 bases; junction bases not matched to a gene: 2. Per the germline V gene, CDR1 is SGHNT and CDR2 is YYREEE (reference sequence). The CDR3 is made up of 14 amino acids.

The chain is built from TRBV12-5 and TRBJ1-1; 7 nucleotides agree with TRBD1. Germline V gene lookup returns CDR1 LGHNT and CDR2 FRNRAP. The V and J ends lost 0 bases and 0 bases, in that order; junction bases with no gene match: 4. The CDR3 has 16 residues. The CDR3 region is CASGLVVGGMNTEAFF. As DNA, the CDR3 is TGTGCTAGTGGTTTGGTAGTAGGGGGCATGAACACTGAAGCTTTCTTT. The full variable domain, rest sourced from reference TRBV12-5 and TRBJ1-1, is DARVTQTPRHKVTEMGQEVTMRCQPILGHNTVFWYRQTMMQGLELLAYFRNRAPLDDSGMPKDRFSAEMPDATLATLKIQPSEPRDSAVYFCASGLVVGGMNTEAFFGQGTRLTVV.

This rearrangement joins TRBV7-9 to TRBJ2-7; perhaps TRBD2 as D (5 bases). The ends were cut back, 1 base at V and 5 bases at J, with 9 bases in the middle. The CDR3 consists of 13 residues. Germline loops: CDR1 SEHNR, CDR2 FQNEAQ (reference sequence). The CDR3 protein is CASSLGGGDEQYF. CDR3 DNA: TGTGCCAGCAGCTTAGGAGGAGGCGACGAGCAGTACTTC.

The chain recombines TRBV11-2 with TRBJ2-3; the D is unclear. The CDR3 totals 14 residues. CDR1 and CDR2 (germline): SGHAT, FQNNGV. Deletions cut 3 bases from V and 4 bases from J, with 11 bases between. Here the CDR3 DNA reads TGTGCCAGCAGCTTGAGGCTGGTGGCAGATACGCAGTATTTT. Translation: CASSLRLVADTQYF.

The chain joins TRBV2 to TRBJ2-1; TRBD2 aligns across 8 bases. CDR1 SNHLY and CDR2 FYNNEI come from the germline V gene. The CDR3 sequence is 14 residues long. V shed 7 bases, J shed 8 bases, and the junction held 10 bases outside the gene matches. In DNA, the CDR3 is TGTGCCAGCATGGACGGGAGGGCCCGTGATGAGCAGTTCTTC. Translated, it gives CASMDGRARDEQFF.

The chain uses TRBV5-1 and TRBJ2-2; 7 nucleotides match TRBD1. Germline V lookup: CDR1 SGHRS, CDR2 YFSETQ. The CDR3 is 16 amino acids. With 3 bases clipped from V and 2 bases from J, the junction kept 7 bases outside the gene matches. CDR3 in amino acids: CASSSLGTDNTGELFF. In DNA form, the CDR3 reads TGCGCCAGCAGCTCACTAGGGACAGATAACACCGGGGAGCTGTTTTTT.

The V call is TRBV14, the J call TRBJ1-2; 7 positions agree with TRBD1. Unmatched junction bases numbered 6, after V lost 3 bases and J lost 8 bases. This CDR3 region has 13 residues. From germline, CDR1 is SGHDN and CDR2 FVKESK. CDR3 sequence: CASSQTGLEGYTF. CDR3 nucleotide sequence: TGTGCCAGCAGCCAGACAGGGCTAGAAGGCTACACCTTC.

The rearrangement joins TRBV7-8 to TRBJ2-7; 7 bases match TRBD2. Trimming removed 5 bases from V and 6 bases from J; junction bases left unmatched: 16. The CDR3 is made up of 16 amino acids. In germline, CDR1 is SGHVS, CDR2 FQNEAQ. The CDR3 region has the DNA TGTGCCAGCAGCCCAAGCGGACTAGTATACGTAGTCGAGCAGTACTTC. It codes for CASSPSGLVYVVEQYF. The full variable domain, rest sourced from reference TRBV7-8 and TRBJ2-7, is GAGVSQSPRYKVAKRGQDVALRCDPISGHVSLFWYQQALGQGPEFLTYFQNEAQLDKSGLPSDRFFAERPEGSVSTLKIQRTQQEDSAVYLCASSPSGLVYVVEQYFGPGTRLTVT.

The rearrangement joins TRBV30 to TRBJ2-7, with a possible D match to TRBD1 (5 bases). This CDR3 has 12 amino acids. V was pared by 7 bases and J by 0 bases, with 10 bases between. Germline CDR1 reads GTSNPN; CDR2 reads SVGIG (reference sequence). CDR3 sequence (DNA): TGTGCCTATCTTAGGGGCTCCTACGAGCAGTACTTC. This codes for CAYLRGSYEQYF.

The rearrangement joins TRBV29-1 to TRBJ1-1; D gene ambiguous. The CDR3 is 13 amino acids. Trimming took 7 bases from V and 5 from J, leaving 17 bases between them. Germline V gives CDR1 SQVTM, CDR2 ANQGSEA. The CDR3 nucleotides are TGCAGCGGGGCCGTCGGGGTTGGTACTGAAGCTTTCTTT. Translated: CSGAVGVGTEAFF.

This chain joins TRBV9 and TRBJ2-7; 7 bases map to TRBD1. This CDR3 region has 15 residues. Germline lookup yields CDR1 SGDLS and CDR2 YYNGEE. Losses at the gene ends were 0 bases for V and 2 bases for J; bases not matched to a gene: 5. This chain's CDR3 is CASSVVPDRTYEQYF. The CDR3 DNA sequence: TGTGCCAGCAGCGTAGTTCCGGACAGGACCTACGAGCAGTACTTC.

The rearrangement uses TRBV9 and TRBJ2-3; perhaps TRBD2 as D (6 bases). Germline lookup yields CDR1 SGDLS and CDR2 YYNGEE. The CDR3 is made up of 13 amino acids. Trimming took off 4 bases at V and 4 bases at J, with 10 bases between the two ends. The DNA of the CDR3 is TGTGCCAGCAGCCGGGACTCTGCAGATACGCAGTATTTT. Its translation is CASSRDSADTQYF.

V and J are TRBV19 and TRBJ2-2, with 10 bases lining up with TRBD2. Germline CDR1 LNHDA, CDR2 SQIVND (reference sequence). With 6 bases clipped from V and 0 bases from J, the junction kept 4 bases outside the gene matches. CDR3 length equals 16 residues. CDR3 residues: CASRPGLAANTGELFF. The CDR3 coding sequence is TGTGCCAGTAGACCAGGACTAGCGGCGAACACCGGGGAGCTGTTTTTT.

The chain joins TRBV30 to TRBJ1-1; possible D gene TRBD1, 5 bases. The CDR3 runs 12 residues. V gave up 5 bases and J gave up 1 base, with 8 bases separating them. In germline, CDR1 is GTSNPN, CDR2 SVGIG (reference sequence). The CDR3 protein is CAWGTGNTEAFF. In DNA, the CDR3 is TGTGCCTGGGGTACAGGGAACACTGAAGCTTTCTTT.

The V gene is TRBV6-1, the J gene TRBJ2-1, with 8 bases that match TRBD2. From germline, CDR1 is MNHNS and CDR2 SASEGT. The CDR3 loop spans 15 amino acids. V lost 2 bases and J lost 2; bases outside the gene matches: 2. DNA for the CDR3: TGTGCCAGCAGTGAAATAGCGGGAACCTACAATGAGCAGTTCTTC. Residues: CASSEIAGTYNEQFF.

The V call is TRBV6-5, the J call TRBJ2-7; no clear D gene. V was cut by 5 bases and J by 0 bases, with 11 bases left in between. The CDR3 has 14 amino acids. From germline, CDR1 is MNHEY and CDR2 SVGAGI. For the CDR3, the DNA is TGTGCCAGCAGTCTTAAACATGGCTCCTACGAGCAGTACTTC. Translating gives CASSLKHGSYEQYF.

The rearrangement links TRBV19 to TRBJ1-2; 7 nucleotides line up with TRBD1. The V gene end was trimmed by 6 bases and the J gene end by 3 bases; junction bases not matched to a gene: 4. The CDR3 is made up of 13 amino acids. Germline V lookup: CDR1 LNHDA, CDR2 SQIVND (reference sequence). The CDR3 is CASSPTGDYGYTF. In DNA form, the CDR3 reads TGTGCCAGTAGCCCTACAGGGGACTATGGCTACACCTTC.

The CDR3 sequence: CASSAGQSSYEQYF. The CDR3 coding sequence is TGTGCCAGTAGTGCAGGACAGAGCTCCTACGAGCAGTACTTC. The genes are TRBV19 and TRBJ2-7; possibly TRBD1 for D (6 bases). From germline, CDR1 is LNHDA and CDR2 SQIVND (reference sequence). This CDR3 is built from 14 residues. Trimming shortened V by 5 bases and J by 0 bases, and 11 bases separated the two germline ends.